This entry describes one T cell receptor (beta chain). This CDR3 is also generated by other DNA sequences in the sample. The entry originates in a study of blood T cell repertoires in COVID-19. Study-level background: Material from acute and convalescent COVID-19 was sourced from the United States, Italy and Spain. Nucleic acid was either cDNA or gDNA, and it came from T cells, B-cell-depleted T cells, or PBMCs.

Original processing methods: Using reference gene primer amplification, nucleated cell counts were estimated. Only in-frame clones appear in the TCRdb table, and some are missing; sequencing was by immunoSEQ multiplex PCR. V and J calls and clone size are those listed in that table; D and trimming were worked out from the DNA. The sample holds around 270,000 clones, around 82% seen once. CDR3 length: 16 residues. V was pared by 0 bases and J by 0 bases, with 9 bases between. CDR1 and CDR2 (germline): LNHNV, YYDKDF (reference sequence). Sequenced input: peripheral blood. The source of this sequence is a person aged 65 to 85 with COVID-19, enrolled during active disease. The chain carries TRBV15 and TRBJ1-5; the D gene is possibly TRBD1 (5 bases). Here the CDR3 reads CATSRDRGFSNQPQHF. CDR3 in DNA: TGTGCCACCAGCAGAGATCGGGGGTTTAGCAATCAGCCCCAGCATTTT.